What follows are 25 T cell receptor beta chains derived from one specimen sequenced in a study of T-cell reconstitution after alpha-beta-depleted transplantation in children. Molecular barcoding with unique molecular identifiers was used for the TCRbeta library. TCRdb itself ran the PCR reads through MiXCR, one entry per CDR3 protein. The sample includes roughly 340,000 distinct CDR3 sequences, 15% to 20% seen only once; the top ten take around 43%. The sequenced sample was PBMCs, mostly from graft donor cells, obtained 360 days after TCRalphabeta/CD19-depleted stem cell transplant. These receptors came from a male patient aged 2 to 9 who had a stem cell transplant for acute lymphoblastic leukemia, so the T cells may come from the graft donor.

The V gene is TRBV7-9, the J gene TRBJ2-7; 11 bases are a match to TRBD1. V dropped 5 bases and J dropped 3; count of bases not matched to a gene: 6. The CDR3 length is 15 residues. The germline V gene has CDR1 SEHNR and CDR2 FQNEAQ (reference sequence). The CDR3 reads CASSPRTGGGYEQYF. The CDR3 DNA reads TGTGCCAGCAGCCCCCGGACAGGGGGCGGCTACGAGCAGTACTTC.

V and J are TRBV24-1 and TRBJ2-1; 7 nucleotides align to TRBD2. Losses at the gene ends were 5 bases for V and 4 bases for J; bases not matched to a gene: 7. This CDR3 region has 15 residues. Germline loops: CDR1 KGHDR, CDR2 SFDVKD. The CDR3 sequence: CATSASSGRYNEQFF. The CDR3 nucleotides read TGTGCCACCAGTGCATCTAGCGGACGGTACAATGAGCAGTTCTTC.

The genes are TRBV3-1 and TRBJ2-3; the D is unclear. Per the germline V gene, CDR1 is LGHDT and CDR2 is YNNKEL (reference sequence). CDR3 length: 15 amino acids. V lost 5 bases and J 1 base, leaving 13 bases between the germline ends. This chain's CDR3 is CASSESGSGTDTQYF. CDR3 bases: TGTGCCAGCAGCGAAAGTGGTTCGGGCACAGATACGCAGTATTTT.

In its sample, this clonotype was seen many times. The rearrangement uses TRBV7-8 and TRBJ2-7; D may be TRBD2 (7 bases). V lost 3 bases to trimming and J lost 5 bases, with 23 bases between them. CDR3 size: 17 residues. Germline V gives CDR1 SGHVS, CDR2 FQNEAQ. The CDR3 reads CASSLRGGGSSWHEQYF. Written as DNA, the CDR3 is TGTGCCAGCAGCTTGAGGGGGGGCGGGTCCTCGTGGCACGAGCAGTACTTC.

This CDR3 reads CASSQARSAFPVDEQYF. As DNA, the CDR3 is TGTGCCAGCAGCCAAGCAAGGTCGGCCTTCCCCGTGGACGAGCAGTACTTC. V is TRBV14 and J is TRBJ2-7; D is unclear. This CDR3 has 17 residues. Germline V gives CDR1 SGHDN, CDR2 FVKESK. The V end lost 1 base, the J end lost 5 bases, and 21 bases lay between the germline ends.

The chain recombines TRBV12-3 or TRBV12-4 with TRBJ2-1; D is uncertain. V was cut by 5 bases and J by 7 bases, with 15 bases left in between. This CDR3 is 14 amino acids long. In DNA, the CDR3 is TGTGCCAGCAGTACTGCCCCTCGAAGGAATGAGCAGTTCTTC. As protein: CASSTAPRRNEQFF.

This clonotype was detected a few times. The chain links TRBV6-1 to TRBJ1-5; D is unclear. The CDR3 is made up of 13 amino acids. Germline CDR1 MNHNS, CDR2 SASEGT. Trimming removed 8 bases at V and 6 bases at J, with 14 bases between. The CDR3 reads CASVAGVGQPQHF. The CDR3 DNA is TGTGCCAGCGTGGCCGGGGTTGGTCAGCCCCAGCATTTT.

This clonotype was recorded a few times. The genes are TRBV4-3 and TRBJ2-3; a weak D match, TRBD2 (5 bases). Trimming left V 0 bases short and J 6 bases short, with 16 bases between. This CDR3 contains 16 residues. Germline assignment: CDR1 LGHNA and CDR2 YSLEER. The CDR3 loop is CASSQEVGLAPDTQYF. In DNA form, the CDR3 reads TGCGCCAGCAGCCAAGAAGTAGGCCTAGCACCCGATACGCAGTATTTT.

V usage is TRBV28 and J usage is TRBJ2-5, with D unclear. CDR3 length: 17 amino acids. V was clipped by 7 bases and J by 2 bases, with 23 bases between them. Germline CDR1 MDHEN, CDR2 SYDVKM. This chain's CDR3 is CASNLGPRETRQETQYF. CDR3 coding DNA: TGTGCCAGCAACCTTGGGCCCAGAGAGACAAGACAAGAGACCCAGTACTTC. Drawing the rest from reference TRBV28 and TRBJ2-5, the complete variable domain is DVKVTQSSRYLVKRTGEKVFLECVQDMDHENMFWYRQDPGLGLRLIYFSYDVKMKEKGDIPEGYSVSREKKERFSLILESASTNQTSMYLCASNLGPRETRQETQYFGPGTRLLVL.

The V gene is TRBV7-6, the J gene TRBJ2-5; D possibly matches TRBD1 or TRBD2 (6 bases each). Germline CDR1 and CDR2: SGHVS and FNYEAQ. Trimming left V 2 bases short and J 2 bases short, with 18 bases between. This CDR3 is 17 amino acids long. CDR3 nucleotides: TGTGCCAGCAGCTTAATTGTCGCGGGACACTCACAAGAGACCCAGTACTTC. Protein sequence: CASSLIVAGHSQETQYF. Variable domain in full (rest from reference TRBV7-6 and TRBJ2-5): GAGVSQSPRYKVTKRGQDVALRCDPISGHVSLYWYRQALGQGPEFLTYFNYEAQQDKSGLPNDRFSAERPEGSISTLTIQRTEQRDSAMYRCASSLIVAGHSQETQYFGPGTRLLVL.

The chain has TRBV28 and TRBJ2-1; 9 bases agree with TRBD2. V gave up 4 bases and J gave up 6 bases; unmatched junction bases: 7. There are 15 residues in the CDR3. Germline V gives CDR1 MDHEN, CDR2 SYDVKM. CDR3 coding DNA: TGTGCCAGCAGTTGGTTAGCGGGAGTCATCAATGAGCAGTTCTTC. This gives the protein CASSWLAGVINEQFF.

This sequence joins TRBV19 and TRBJ1-5, with D hard to call. The ends were cut back, 3 bases at V and 4 bases at J, with 13 bases in the middle. Germline V CDR1 and CDR2: LNHDA, SQIVND (reference sequence). The CDR3 totals 15 residues. The DNA of the CDR3 is TGTGCCAGTAGTATGGCGACCGGAGTGAATCAGCCCCAGCATTTT. Translated: CASSMATGVNQPQHF.

This chain uses TRBV28 with TRBJ1-5; 7 bases are a match to TRBD1. CDR3 length equals 16 residues. Trimming cost V 4 bases and J 3 bases; bases outside gene matches: 9. CDR1 MDHEN and CDR2 SYDVKM come from the germline V gene. CDR3 region: CASSWGTGAVNQPQHF. CDR3 nucleotides: TGTGCCAGCAGTTGGGGTACAGGGGCGGTCAATCAGCCCCAGCATTTT.

This sequence joins TRBV27 and TRBJ2-7; 8 bases line up with TRBD1. Trimming at V came to 5 bases and at J to 2 bases, leaving 8 bases not matched to a gene. Germline lookup yields CDR1 MNHEY and CDR2 SMNVEV (reference sequence). The CDR3 extends over 15 amino acids. CDR3 loop: CASSPHRGETYEQYF. The CDR3 DNA is TGTGCCAGCAGTCCTCACAGGGGGGAAACCTACGAGCAGTACTTC.

This clonotype was seen only a few times. V usage is TRBV7-6 and J usage is TRBJ2-1, with D perhaps matching TRBD1 (6 bases). V shed 5 bases and J shed 5 bases, with 22 bases lying between them. The CDR3 sequence is 17 residues long. The germline CDR1 and CDR2 sequences are SGHVS and FNYEAQ. The CDR3: CASSKWAQGRGDNEQFF. CDR3 coding DNA: TGTGCCAGCAGCAAATGGGCACAGGGACGAGGAGACAATGAGCAGTTCTTC.

CDR3 bases: TGCAGCGGATGGACAGGGAGTACCTACGAGCAGTACTTC. Residues: CSGWTGSTYEQYF. The chain recombines TRBV20-1 with TRBJ2-7; TRBD1 agrees at 8 bases. This CDR3 comprises 13 residues. Germline values: CDR1 DFQATT, CDR2 SNEGSKA (reference sequence).

The V call is TRBV10-3, the J call TRBJ2-1; 9 bases are shared with TRBD2. J was trimmed by 3 bases and V by 5 bases; bases with no gene match: 8. Germline CDR1 and CDR2: ENHRY and SYGVKD. The CDR3 loop spans 16 amino acids. For the CDR3, the DNA is TGTGCCATCAGTAACCTTAGCGGGAGAAGCTACAATGAGCAGTTCTTC. Protein product: CAISNLSGRSYNEQFF.

This clonotype has just a few counts. The V call is TRBV15, the J call TRBJ2-1; D not resolved. The CDR3 contains 12 residues. Between the trimmed V and J ends, which lost 3 bases and 8 bases, there was a span of 8 bases. Germline V gives CDR1 LNHNV, CDR2 YYDKDF (reference sequence). CDR3 sequence reads: CATSSLVDEQFF. In nucleotides, the CDR3 is TGTGCCACCAGCAGCCTAGTCGATGAGCAGTTCTTC.

This chain links TRBV6-2 or TRBV6-3 with TRBJ2-1, with 7 bases aligning to TRBD1. The CDR3 consists of 14 residues. The trim removed 5 bases at V and 8 bases at J, leaving 9 bases unmatched. In germline, CDR1 is MNHEY, CDR2 SVGEGT. The DNA for the CDR3 is TGTGCCAGCAGTCACCTGACAGGGACCCATGAGCAGTTCTTC. The encoded protein is CASSHLTGTHEQFF.

The chain combines TRBV6-2 or TRBV6-3 with TRBJ1-1; D is unclear. V was shortened by 6 bases and J by 0 bases, with 11 bases between the two germline ends. The V gene's germline CDR1 is MNHEY and CDR2 SVGEGT. CDR3 size: 14 residues. The CDR3: CASRSTFMNTEAFF. In nucleotides, the CDR3 is TGTGCCAGCAGGTCGACATTCATGAACACTGAAGCTTTCTTT.

V and J are TRBV4-2 and TRBJ1-5; 10 nucleotides match TRBD1. Trimming took 2 bases from V and 5 from J; bases not matched to a gene: 3. CDR1 LGHNA and CDR2 YNFKEQ come from the germline V gene. The CDR3 extends over 15 amino acids. The CDR3 spells CASSQRTGGDQPQHF. The CDR3 nucleotides are TGTGCCAGCAGCCAAAGGACAGGGGGTGATCAGCCCCAGCATTTT.

This chain joins TRBV4-2 and TRBJ1-1; the D is unclear. V was trimmed by 0 bases and J by 1 base, leaving 6 bases between them. In germline, CDR1 is LGHNA, CDR2 YNFKEQ. This CDR3 contains 14 residues. Here the CDR3 reads CASSQDEANTEAFF. Here the CDR3 DNA reads TGTGCCAGCAGCCAAGATGAAGCGAACACTGAAGCTTTCTTT.

This clonotype occurred a few times. The J gene is TRBJ2-7, the V gene TRBV29-1; D is perhaps TRBD1 (6 bases). The CDR3 contains 14 residues. Trimming stripped 4 bases from V and 4 bases from J, with 17 bases between. Germline CDR1 reads SQVTM; CDR2 reads ANQGSEA. As DNA, the CDR3 is TGCAGCGTTGTTGAGGGGGACACCTGGTACGAGCAGTACTTC. Protein product: CSVVEGDTWYEQYF.

Only a few counts were recorded for this clonotype. V is TRBV12-3 or TRBV12-4 and J is TRBJ2-1; 8 bases map to TRBD2. This CDR3 region has 16 residues. Germline trimming cut 2 bases from V and 9 bases from J; bases unmatched to any gene: 12. CDR3 amino acids: CASSLSRREEMGEQFF. The CDR3 bases are TGTGCCAGCAGTTTATCGCGGCGGGAGGAGATGGGTGAGCAGTTCTTC.

This clonotype was seen only a few times. J is TRBJ1-5 and V is TRBV4-1; a weak D match, TRBD1 (6 bases). The CDR3 sequence is 15 residues long. Germline V gene sequence: CDR1 MGHRA, CDR2 YSYEKL. Trimming took off 1 base at V and 2 bases at J, with 9 bases between the two ends. DNA of the CDR3: TGCGCCAGCAGCCAAGTCGGGGGCGGCAATCAGCCCCAGCATTTT. Its translation: CASSQVGGGNQPQHF.